The 22 T cell receptor beta chains below all came from one sample that was sequenced in a study of blood T cell repertoires in COVID-19. Clones were sequenced by immunoSEQ multiplex PCR, and TCRdb holds only the in-frame ones, with some missing. The repertoire holds 200,000 to 300,000 clones, with nearly 90% as singletons. The sample taken for sequencing was peripheral blood. These receptors originate from a woman aged 25 to 39 with acute or convalescent COVID-19.

The gene calls are TRBV5-1 and TRBJ2-1; 11 bases fit TRBD2. Germline V lookup: CDR1 SGHRS, CDR2 YFSETQ. Trimming removed 5 bases from V and 7 bases from J; junction bases left unmatched: 11. The CDR3 length is 16 residues. The CDR3 sequence: CASSSVTSGSRNEQFF. CDR3 sequence (DNA): TGCGCCAGCAGTTCAGTAACTAGCGGGAGTAGGAATGAGCAGTTCTTC. Looking up the rest from reference TRBV5-1 and TRBJ2-1 gives the full variable domain: KAGVTQTPRYLIKTRGQQVTLSCSPISGHRSVSWYQQTPGQGLQFLFEYFSETQRNKGNFPGRFSGRQFSNSRSEMNVSTLELGDSALYLCASSSVTSGSRNEQFFGPGTRLTVL.

The CDR3 nucleotides are TGTGCCAGCAGCTTAGATTCAGGGTTAACTGGGGCCAACGTCCTGACTTTC. It translates to CASSLDSGLTGANVLTF. The chain combines TRBV11-3 with TRBJ2-6, with D perhaps matching TRBD1 (5 bases). From germline, CDR1 is SGHNT and CDR2 YENEEA. The CDR3 loop spans 17 amino acids. V lost 0 bases, J lost 2 bases, and 11 bases lay in between.

The J gene is TRBJ2-5, the V gene TRBV3-1 (or the pseudogene TRBV3-2); 7 nucleotides line up with TRBD2. CDR1 LGHDT and CDR2 YNNKEL come from the germline V gene (reference sequence). Trimming at V came to 0 bases and at J to 1 base, leaving 2 bases not matched to a gene. This CDR3 is 15 amino acids long. The CDR3 sequence: CASSQDGLVQETQYF. In DNA, the CDR3 is TGTGCCAGCAGCCAAGATGGACTAGTCCAAGAGACCCAGTACTTC.

This clone occurred once. The J gene is TRBJ2-3, the V gene TRBV27; TRBD2 matches 12 bases. The CDR3 is 15 amino acids. The ends lost 3 bases at V and 7 bases at J; junction bases unmatched: 5. Germline-derived CDR1 and CDR2 are MNHEY and SMNVEV (reference sequence). CDR3 DNA sequence: TGTGCCAGCAGTTTCTCACTAGCGGGGGGATATACGCAGTATTTT. Residues: CASSFSLAGGYTQYF.

The V call is TRBV9, the J call TRBJ2-1, with D possibly TRBD2 on 5 matching bases. Per germline, CDR1 SGDLS and CDR2 YYNGEE. The CDR3 spans 12 residues. V lost 5 bases to trimming and J lost 8 bases, with 11 bases between them. CDR3 DNA sequence: TGTGCCAGCAGAGGACTTACGGATGAGCAGTTCTTC. Protein product: CASRGLTDEQFF.

The genes are TRBV9 and TRBJ2-7; TRBD1 matches at 9 bases. V lost 4 bases to trimming and J lost 6 bases; unmatched junction nucleotides: 8. This CDR3 region has 14 residues. The germline V gene has CDR1 SGDLS and CDR2 YYNGEE. CDR3 region: CASSPRTGALEQYF. Written as DNA, the CDR3 is TGTGCCAGCAGCCCCCGGACAGGGGCCCTCGAGCAGTACTTC.

V usage is TRBV12-5 and J usage is TRBJ1-2; D may be TRBD1 (6 bases). The ends were cut back, 7 bases at V and 2 bases at J, with 11 bases in the middle. Germline V gene sequence: CDR1 LGHNT, CDR2 FRNRAP. The CDR3 consists of 13 residues. CDR3 protein: CASASTGNYGYTF. CDR3 nucleotides: TGTGCTAGTGCCTCCACAGGGAACTATGGCTACACCTTC.

The chain links TRBV10-2 to TRBJ1-5; D might be TRBD1 (5 bases). CDR3 length: 13 amino acids. CDR1 is WSHSY and CDR2 is SAAADI in the germline V gene. V was trimmed by 7 bases and J by 7 bases, leaving 14 bases between them. The CDR3 spells CASKFGGGQPQHF. The CDR3, as DNA: TGCGCCAGCAAGTTCGGGGGGGGACAGCCCCAGCATTTT.

CDR3 in amino acids: CATTPAGPGGAFF. The CDR3 bases are TGTGCCACCACCCCAGCCGGCCCTGGGGGGGCTTTCTTT. The rearrangement links TRBV6-5 to TRBJ1-1; a possible D gene is TRBD1 (5 bases). V gave up 10 bases and J gave up 11 bases, with 23 bases separating them. CDR3 length: 13 amino acids. CDR1 MNHEY and CDR2 SVGAGI come from the germline V gene.

Concerning this clone: Germline and junction disagree at one end, which may indicate a read error. The rearrangement links TRBV25-1 to TRBJ2-1, with D perhaps TRBD1 (5 bases). This CDR3 region has 12 residues. CDR1 and CDR2 from the germline V gene are MGHDK and SYGVNS. The DNA of the CDR3 is TGTGCCAGCAGTGCCGTGATAGGGGTGTTAATCTTC. This sequence encodes CASSAVIGVLIF.

The V call is TRBV11-2, the J call TRBJ2-1; 7 positions agree with TRBD1. There are 16 residues in the CDR3. Trimming took 6 bases from V and 4 from J; bases not matched to a gene: 12. The germline CDR1 and CDR2 sequences are SGHAT and FQNNGV. CDR3 protein: CASRYGPGQLYNEQFF. The CDR3 DNA reads as TGTGCCAGCAGGTATGGACCGGGACAGCTTTACAATGAGCAGTTCTTC.

This clone was seen only a few times. The genes are TRBV20-1 and TRBJ1-2, with 7 bases that match TRBD1. This CDR3 contains 14 residues. V dropped 3 bases and J dropped 2; count of bases not matched to a gene: 6. Germline V gene sequence: CDR1 DFQATT, CDR2 SNEGSKA (reference sequence). The CDR3 region has the DNA TGCAGTGCTAGTGACAGGGACTTCAACTATGGCTACACCTTC. Protein product: CSASDRDFNYGYTF.

The chain joins TRBV15 to TRBJ2-3, with D perhaps matching TRBD2 (5 bases). V gave up 7 bases and J gave up 4 bases, with 15 bases separating them. This CDR3 region has 14 residues. Per the germline V gene, CDR1 is LNHNV and CDR2 is YYDKDF (reference sequence). CDR3 in amino acids: CATNQRRDPDTQYF. CDR3 sequence (DNA): TGTGCCACCAACCAGCGTCGGGATCCAGATACGCAGTATTTT.

The rearrangement links TRBV5-1 to TRBJ1-6, with 7 bases lining up with TRBD1. Germline V gene sequence: CDR1 SGHRS, CDR2 YFSETQ. Trimming took 8 bases from V and 9 from J; bases not matched to a gene: 8. The CDR3 consists of 13 residues. This chain's CDR3 is CASGRTGASPLHF. As DNA, the CDR3 is TGCGCCAGTGGCAGGACAGGCGCTTCACCCCTCCACTTT.

The chain joins TRBV11-3 to TRBJ2-1; 9 nucleotides line up with TRBD1. Germline-derived CDR1 and CDR2 are SGHNT and YENEEA. The CDR3 runs to 16 residues. Unmatched junction bases numbered 9, after V lost 4 bases and J lost 5 bases. The DNA of the CDR3 is TGTGCCAGCAGCTACCGTCGCGGGACAGGGAACAATGAGCAGTTCTTC. The encoded protein is CASSYRRGTGNNEQFF.

The genes are TRBV6-4 and TRBJ1-4; TRBD1 might be the D (5 bases). The V gene lost 2 bases and the J gene lost 1 base, with 11 bases spanning the gap. Germline assignment: CDR1 MRHNA and CDR2 SNTAGT. The CDR3 length is 16 residues. CDR3 nucleotide sequence: TGTGCCAGCAGTGACGGCAGGGTTGGAACTAATGAAAAACTGTTTTTT. Translation gives CASSDGRVGTNEKLFF.

The V gene is TRBV6-5, the J gene TRBJ2-5, with 8 bases matching TRBD2. This CDR3 has 13 residues. CDR1 MNHEY and CDR2 SVGAGI come from the germline V gene. V lost 6 bases, J lost 5 bases, and 5 bases stayed unmatched. The CDR3 protein is CASRSGSRETQYF. In DNA, the CDR3 is TGTGCCAGCAGAAGCGGGAGTCGGGAGACCCAGTACTTC.

The rearrangement joins TRBV7-2 to TRBJ2-3; tentative D call: TRBD2 (5 bases). V gave up 5 bases and J gave up 4 bases, with 10 bases separating them. CDR1 and CDR2 (germline): SGHTA, FQGNSA. This CDR3 comprises 13 residues. CDR3 nucleotides: TGTGCCAGCAGCCCGCCCGGGGCAGATACGCAGTATTTT. This sequence encodes CASSPPGADTQYF.

J is TRBJ1-5 and V is TRBV6-5; possibly TRBD1 for D (6 bases). CDR1 and CDR2 (germline): MNHEY, SVGAGI. The germline V and J ends were trimmed by 5 bases and 6 bases, with 17 bases remaining between them. This CDR3 contains 15 residues. The CDR3 spells CASSRAGVNSQPQHF. In nucleotides, the CDR3 is TGTGCCAGCAGTCGCGCAGGGGTTAATAGTCAGCCCCAGCATTTT.

J is TRBJ2-3 and V is TRBV6-2 or TRBV6-3; D remains ambiguous. CDR1 is MNHEY, CDR2 SVGEGT, per germline. This CDR3 contains 14 residues. The germline V and J ends were trimmed by 5 bases and 5 bases, with 14 bases remaining between them. The CDR3 sequence is CASSPWAPGDTQYF. As DNA, the CDR3 is TGTGCCAGCAGTCCCTGGGCCCCCGGAGATACGCAGTATTTT.

The gene calls are TRBV6-2 or TRBV6-3 and TRBJ2-2; D is ambiguous. CDR1 is MNHEY and CDR2 is SVGEGT in the germline V gene. The CDR3 extends over 13 amino acids. The V end was cut by 5 bases, the J end by 5 bases, with 9 bases between. CDR3 nucleotide sequence: TGTGCCAGCAGTGCTACCGATACCGGGGAGCTGTTTTTT. Its translation: CASSATDTGELFF.

The rearrangement links TRBV11-2 to TRBJ2-7; 9 bases align to TRBD1. Trimming cost V 6 bases and J 0 bases; bases outside gene matches: 9. The CDR3 has 16 residues. Germline V gene data show CDR1 as SGHAT and CDR2 as FQNNGV. CDR3 bases: TGTGCCAGCAGTAAAACCGGGACAGGGACCTCCTACGAGCAGTACTTC. It specifies CASSKTGTGTSYEQYF.